This is a list of T cell receptor beta chains from one sample in a study of T-cell reconstitution after alpha-beta-depleted transplantation in children. TCRdb analysed the PCR reads with MiXCR anew, one entry per CDR3 protein. The sample has fewer than 250,000 distinct CDR3 sequences, over 15% seen once. The sample here was PBMCs, mostly from graft donor cells, taken 360 days after TCRalphabeta/CD19-depleted stem cell transplant. These receptors all come from a male patient between 2 and 9 years old who had a stem cell transplant for acute lymphoblastic leukemia, so the T cells may come from the graft donor. The CDR3 runs from the conserved cysteine through the conserved F or W.

14	TRBV29-1	TRBJ2-2	CSVSGTGNTGELFF
14	TRBV5-1	TRBJ1-2	CASSLQGQDGGYTF
15	TRBV7-2	TRBJ2-2	CASTSAGTKTGELFF
16	TRBV5-1	TRBJ1-5	CASSKVPGQGDQPQHF
14	TRBV24-1	TRBJ2-1	CATSDWAGGREQFF
16	TRBV4-1	TRBJ2-1	CASSHSTGGLYNEQFF
13	TRBV3-1	TRBJ1-1	CASSREPNTEAFF
17	TRBV4-3	TRBJ1-4	CASSQETGGGTNEKLFF
13	TRBV30	TRBJ2-3	CAWSPNRGDTQYF
16	TRBV11-2	TRBJ1-3	CASSLDPGTAGNTIYF
11	TRBV19	TRBJ2-1	CATHMTDSQFF
18	TRBV10-3	TRBJ2-1	CAISESPAGTGGRNEQFF
17	TRBV11-1	TRBJ2-1	CASSGTSGPSSYNEQFF
15	TRBV28	TRBJ2-7	CASSWDRAFPYEQYF
18	TRBV6-2/TRBV6-3	TRBJ2-2	CASSYDRGKTPNTGELFF
14	TRBV4-1	TRBJ1-1	CASSRGAMNTEAFF
11	TRBV5-1	TRBJ2-1	CASSQNYEQFF
15	TRBV12-3/TRBV12-4	TRBJ2-2	CASSLRQSNTGELFF
20	TRBV5-1	TRBJ2-3	CASSYLPPSGGAYVADTQYF
14	TRBV10-2	TRBJ2-7	CASSDHEGADEQYF
16	TRBV10-3	TRBJ2-2	CAISVVETSVTGELFF
12	TRBV5-1	TRBJ2-1	CASSLTRAEQFF
14	TRBV5-1	TRBJ2-5	CASSLVGGWETQYF
16	TRBV27	TRBJ2-3	CASSSQGFSGTDTQYF
17	TRBV5-1	TRBJ1-1	CASSDTGTGWDPSEAFF